The entry that follows covers one T cell receptor (beta chain) sequence. This specimen comes from a study of OX40 agonist ivuxolimab in advanced cancers. Clones were read by immunoSEQ multiplex PCR, and TCRdb kept only the in-frame ones, dropping some. Counted here are 81,000 or so clones, about 90% occurring once; the ten biggest clones make up roughly 8.4%. The CDR3 has 13 amino acids. Germline CDR1 MGHRA, CDR2 YSYEKL. Trimming stripped 5 bases from V and 2 bases from J, with 7 bases between. Researchers took blood at baseline, on cycle 4 day 1, and on cycle 7 day 1. This receptor was obtained from an adult with an advanced solid tumor such as melanoma, head and neck, liver or kidney cancer. Material: CD4+ or CD8+ T cells sorted from blood, obtained in a trial of the OX40 agonist ivuxolimab. The chain is built from TRBV4-1 and TRBJ1-3; no clear D gene. The CDR3 DNA reads as TGCGCCAGCAGCAGCGCAACTGGAAACACCATATATTTT. This codes for CASSSATGNTIYF.